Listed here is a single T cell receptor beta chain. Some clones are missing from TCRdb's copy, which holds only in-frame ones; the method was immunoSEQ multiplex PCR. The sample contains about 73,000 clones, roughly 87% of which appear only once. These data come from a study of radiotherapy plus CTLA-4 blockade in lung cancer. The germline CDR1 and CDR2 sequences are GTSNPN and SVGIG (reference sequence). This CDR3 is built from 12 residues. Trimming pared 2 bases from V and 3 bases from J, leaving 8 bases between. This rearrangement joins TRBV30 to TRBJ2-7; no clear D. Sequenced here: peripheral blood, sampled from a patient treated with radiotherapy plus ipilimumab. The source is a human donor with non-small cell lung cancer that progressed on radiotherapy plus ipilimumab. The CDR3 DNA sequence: TGTGCCTGGAGTTCGCCAGTCTACGAGCAGTACTTC. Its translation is CAWSSPVYEQYF.